The present T cell receptor beta chain was sequenced within a study of blood T cell repertoires in COVID-19. Sequencing was performed with immunoSEQ multiplex PCR; in TCRdb, only in-frame clones are kept and a portion is missing. The sample has under 200,000 clones; 75% to 85% are singletons. Sample: PBMCs or T cells enriched from blood (not recorded which). This clonotype was obtained from a woman aged 55-75 years who had recovered from COVID-19.

The DNA of the CDR3 is TGTGCCAGCAGTGGTATCCCAGGGGTGCAGCGCCGGGAGCAGTTCTTC. The encoded protein is CASSGIPGVQRREQFF. V usage is TRBV27 and J usage is TRBJ2-1, with a tentative D call TRBD1 (6 bases). The CDR3 runs 16 residues. V shed 5 bases and J shed 10 bases, with 24 bases lying between them. Germline CDR1 reads MNHEY; CDR2 reads SMNVEV (reference sequence).